The 7 T cell receptor beta chains reported below all come from one sample, sequenced in a study of blood T cells in healthy people across ages. A second PCR of about 7 to 11 cycles used a sample-barcoded 5' primer and a J-beta primer mix. One entry per CDR3 protein results from TCRdb running MiXCR on the 5' RACE reads. The sample holds about 640,000 distinct CDR3 sequences; roughly 58% are singletons and the top ten take roughly 34%. The sequencing input was blood. The receptor set was obtained from a man in his 60s in good health.

The V gene is TRBV5-1, the J gene TRBJ2-2; D unclear. V shed 3 bases and J shed 3 bases, with 9 bases lying between them. CDR1 and CDR2 (germline): SGHRS, YFSETQ. CDR3 length: 14 amino acids. The CDR3 protein is CASSSLPDTGELFF. The CDR3 nucleotides are TGCGCCAGCAGCTCCCTCCCGGACACCGGGGAGCTGTTTTTT.

This chain connects TRBV7-6 to TRBJ2-3, with 7 bases matching TRBD1. Losses at the gene ends were 0 bases for V and 10 bases for J; bases not matched to a gene: 4. The germline gives CDR1 SGHVS, CDR2 FNYEAQ. The CDR3 sequence is 13 residues long. CDR3 in amino acids: CASSLARGPAQYF. CDR3 DNA sequence: TGTGCCAGCAGCTTAGCTAGGGGGCCGGCGCAGTATTTT.

This sequence joins TRBV20-1 and TRBJ2-3; TRBD2 agrees at 8 bases. Trimming removed 3 bases from V and 2 bases from J; junction bases left unmatched: 13. This CDR3 region has 17 residues. CDR1 is DFQATT and CDR2 is SNEGSKA in the germline V gene (reference sequence). The CDR3 nucleotides read TGCAGTGCTAGTGGGCAGGCGGGGGGCTTCCTCACAGATACGCAGTATTTT. It codes for CSASGQAGGFLTDTQYF.

V gene TRBV4-1 combines with J gene TRBJ2-3; TRBD1 matches at 10 bases. This CDR3 is 13 amino acids long. The ends lost 1 base at V and 10 bases at J; junction bases unmatched: 2. The V gene's germline CDR1 is MGHRA and CDR2 YSYEKL. CDR3 bases: TGCGCCAGCAGCCAAGGACAGGGGGCTGCGCAGTATTTT. Translation gives CASSQGQGAAQYF.

The chain carries TRBV5-1 and TRBJ2-1; D might be TRBD2 (5 bases). This CDR3 is built from 16 residues. V lost 1 base, J lost 5 bases, and 16 bases lay in between. Germline CDR1 and CDR2: SGHRS and YFSETQ. CDR3 bases: TGCGCCAGCAGCTTGTCCCCGCGGGTCCAGAACAATGAGCAGTTCTTC. It specifies CASSLSPRVQNNEQFF.

The chain recombines TRBV3-1 with TRBJ1-6; D unclear. Between the trimmed V and J ends, which lost 3 bases and 3 bases, there was a span of 15 bases. The CDR3 runs 17 residues. From germline, CDR1 is LGHDT and CDR2 YNNKEL (reference sequence). CDR3 residues: CASSQHPGRNYNSPLHF. CDR3 DNA: TGTGCCAGCAGCCAGCACCCGGGTCGGAACTATAATTCACCCCTCCACTTT.

The V and J genes are TRBV20-1 and TRBJ1-1; D remains unclear. V was cut by 4 bases and J by 6 bases, with 6 bases left in between. The CDR3 is 10 amino acids. CDR1 DFQATT and CDR2 SNEGSKA come from the germline V gene (reference sequence). CDR3 protein: CSAIRAEAFF. CDR3 bases: TGCAGTGCTATTCGAGCTGAAGCTTTCTTT.